This note documents a single T cell receptor (beta chain) sequence. This clonotype has ten or more counts. This clone's antigen is unknown. No qualities accompany the bases; no much larger clone lies one base away. Reading from cysteine to phenylalanine, the CDR3 counts 15 amino acids. The DNA shown is the 45-base CDR3, in frame from base 1. V is cut back by 1 base and J by 4 bases, with 4 bases in the junction unmatched. CDR1 and CDR2 were assigned from the germline V gene as SGHDT and YYEEEE. The listed sequencing device is Illumina HiSeq 2500. Quantitative 5'-RACE with molecular barcodes was used to prepare TCR beta libraries. Turning to the authors' computational methods: A new computational method based on a probabilistic model of VDJ rearrangement was used to identify disease-linked TCR variants. Through fastp at Q25 and MiXCR, TCRdb rebuilt clones from the public reads, retaining in-frame beta chains. For every CDR3 protein sequence, its rows merge into one entry that carries the most common genes and DNA. The authors' filters were not applied to this entry. The sample yields over 75,000 distinct CDR3 sequences; about 8.8% were counted once. Over 4.5% of the sample belongs to the ten largest clones.

This record belongs to a study of CD8 T cells in ankylosing spondylitis (dated by TCRdb to about 2017). Study-level background: The study profiled T cell receptor beta repertoires in healthy donors and ankylosing spondylitis patients to find disease-linked TCR variants. Peripheral blood was sampled, and synovial fluid was also collected from ankylosing spondylitis patients. The full study cohort was made up of about 24 ankylosing spondylitis patients and 108 healthy donors. General findings and caveats noted by the study authors: Some of the motif variants had been reported before in the synovial fluid and blood of reactive arthritis patients, a finding that suggests common disease-initiation mechanisms. The disease-linked clones had a CD8+ phenotype and were found at relatively low frequencies in peripheral blood. Significant enrichment of the disease-linked clones was reported in matched synovial fluid samples from ankylosing spondylitis patients. Blood from ankylosing spondylitis patients appeared to be characterized by a TCR beta motif composed of under 10 highly homologous amino acid variants.

Material for sequencing was blood, either unsorted or a sorted T cell fraction (not recorded which). The source of this sequence is a male donor with ankylosing spondylitis or in good health (not recorded which). The chain is assembled from TRBV5-6 and TRBJ2-3, with 9 bases aligning to TRBD2. The CDR3 region has the sequence CASSLRTSAADTQYF. The DNA sequence follows: TGTGCCAGCAGCTTGAGGACTAGCGCCGCAGATACGCAGTATTTT.